This paragraph covers one TCR beta chain sequence. Its specificity is not known. Built from TCR beta cDNA, the libraries had unique molecular identifiers in them. Via MiXCR, TCRdb re-called the PCR reads, giving one row per CDR3 protein. The data hold around 400,000 distinct CDR3 sequences, with roughly 40% observed a single time. This record comes from a study of post-analysis software for immune sequencing data. Study findings and constraints: Controls showed significantly higher normalized Chao1 diversity than did multiple sclerosis patients. Higher frequency in patients than in controls was seen for about five TRBV segments, with TRBV5-6, TRBV5-1 and TRBV20-1 among them.

With 0 bases removed from V and 1 base from J, the gap between germline ends came to 16 bases. CDR1 and CDR2 from the germline V gene are SGHDN and FVKESK. This CDR3 is 17 amino acids long. The V gene is TRBV14, the J gene TRBJ2-7, with D tentatively TRBD1 or TRBD2 (5 bases each). Sequenced input: blood. This receptor was taken from a girl aged 2 to 9 with multiple sclerosis. The CDR3 is CASSQDRGGKRSYEQYF. In DNA, the CDR3 is TGTGCCAGCAGCCAAGACCGGGGCGGAAAGCGGTCCTACGAGCAGTACTTC. Filled out from reference TRBV14 and TRBJ2-7, the complete variable domain reads EAGVTQFPSHSVIEKGQTVTLRCDPISGHDNLYWYRRVMGKEIKFLLHFVKESKQDESGMPNNRFLAERTGGTYSTLKVQPAELEDSGVYFCASSQDRGGKRSYEQYFGPGTRLTVT.